A single sample is the source of the 23 T cell receptor beta chains below, sequenced in a study of cytotoxic CD8 clonotypes in ibrutinib-treated CLL. Sequencing used immunoSEQ multiplex PCR; TCRdb keeps in-frame clones, though not all of them. Seen here are some 27,000 clones, 45% to 65% observed once, and the top ten hold less than 6%. This material consisted of PBMCs, taken before ibrutinib treatment. All receptors derive from a human donor with chronic lymphocytic leukemia.

The sample holds a few counts of this clone. The V gene is TRBV28, the J gene TRBJ1-1; D is possibly TRBD1 (6 bases). The ends were cut back, 4 bases at V and 4 bases at J, with 10 bases in the middle. The V gene's germline CDR1 is MDHEN and CDR2 SYDVKM. The CDR3 is 13 residues long. As DNA, the CDR3 is TGTGCCAGCAGTTACAGGGTGAGCACTGAAGCTTTCTTT. Amino acids: CASSYRVSTEAFF.

This clone was recorded a few times. The genes are TRBV7-8 and TRBJ2-7; a weak D match, TRBD1 (7 bases). V was shortened by 6 bases and J by 5 bases, with 17 bases between the two germline ends. Germline V gene data show CDR1 as SGHVS and CDR2 as FQNEAQ. This CDR3 comprises 14 residues. In nucleotides, the CDR3 is TGTGCCAGCAGTTTTGGCCAGGGGGGACACGAGCAGTACTTC. Translation gives CASSFGQGGHEQYF. Looking up the rest from reference TRBV7-8 and TRBJ2-7 gives the full variable domain: GAGVSQSPRYKVAKRGQDVALRCDPISGHVSLFWYQQALGQGPEFLTYFQNEAQLDKSGLPSDRFFAERPEGSVSTLKIQRTQQEDSAVYLCASSFGQGGHEQYFGPGTRLTVT.

The rearrangement uses TRBV4-1 and TRBJ1-5; TRBD1 might be the D (6 bases). This CDR3 has 15 amino acids. V lost 6 bases to trimming and J lost 0 bases, with 12 bases between them. In germline, CDR1 is MGHRA, CDR2 YSYEKL. CDR3 loop: CASSTRGNSNQPQHF. The CDR3 DNA sequence: TGCGCCAGCAGTACCAGGGGAAATAGCAATCAGCCCCAGCATTTT.

This sequence joins TRBV9 and TRBJ2-1, with TRBD2 matching 9 bases. V lost 0 bases, J lost 5 bases, and 9 bases stayed unmatched. The CDR3 has 17 residues. Germline assignment: CDR1 SGDLS and CDR2 YYNGEE. The CDR3 coding sequence is TGTGCCAGCAGCGTAGGGCTGGGGCTAGCGGGGAACAATGAGCAGTTCTTC. It codes for CASSVGLGLAGNNEQFF.

The chain combines TRBV5-4 with TRBJ1-2; TRBD1 aligns across 8 bases. The CDR3 consists of 14 residues. Germline CDR1 is SGHNT and CDR2 is YYREEE (reference sequence). The ends lost 4 bases at V and 8 bases at J; junction bases unmatched: 10. CDR3 protein: CASSLDRGSRGYTF. For the CDR3, the DNA is TGTGCCAGCAGCCTAGACAGGGGATCAAGAGGCTACACCTTC. The complete variable domain, with remaining parts taken from reference TRBV5-4 and TRBJ1-2, reads ETGVTQSPTHLIKTRGQQVTLRCSSQSGHNTVSWYQQALGQGPQFIFQYYREEENGRGNFPPRFSGLQFPNYSSELNVNALELDDSALYLCASSLDRGSRGYTFGSGTRLTVV.

The chain links TRBV10-3 to TRBJ2-3; no clear D gene. The germline V and J ends were trimmed by 6 bases and 4 bases, with 8 bases remaining between them. Germline values: CDR1 ENHRY, CDR2 SYGVKD. The CDR3 is made up of 12 amino acids. CDR3 in amino acids: CAISSVADTQYF. CDR3 coding DNA: TGTGCCATCAGCTCGGTAGCAGATACGCAGTATTTT.

The chain recombines TRBV19 with TRBJ1-1, with TRBD1 as a possible D gene (5 bases). The V end was cut by 1 base, the J end by 5 bases, with 17 bases between. Germline CDR1 reads LNHDA; CDR2 reads SQIVND (reference sequence). This CDR3 spans 16 amino acids. The DNA of the CDR3 is TGTGCCAGTAGTATAGTAGGCGGGTGGGGCACTACTGAAGCTTTCTTT. Protein sequence: CASSIVGGWGTTEAFF.

Only a few counts were recorded for this clone. This chain links TRBV29-1 with TRBJ1-3; the D is unclear. The V end was cut by 6 bases, the J end by 8 bases, with 14 bases between. The CDR3 spans 12 residues. Germline CDR1 reads SQVTM; CDR2 reads ANQGSEA. This chain's CDR3 is CSVSAGMDTIYF. CDR3 nucleotide sequence: TGCAGCGTGAGTGCGGGAATGGACACCATATATTTT.

The V call is TRBV5-1, the J call TRBJ1-2; 9 nucleotides match TRBD1. V was pared by 2 bases and J by 4 bases, with 12 bases of the junction left unmatched. The CDR3 is 17 amino acids. CDR1 and CDR2 (germline): SGHRS, YFSETQ. This CDR3 is CASSFSGTGSGAYGYTF. The CDR3, as DNA: TGCGCCAGCAGCTTTTCCGGGACAGGGTCAGGAGCCTATGGCTACACCTTC.

With respect to this clone: Relative to the germline gene, one junction end is altered; a read error may explain this. The chain couples TRBV6-6 to TRBJ2-2, with D possibly TRBD2 on 6 matching bases. The CDR3 length is 15 residues. CDR1 and CDR2 (germline): MNHNY, SVGAGI (reference sequence). CDR3 protein: CASRFGGTKTGELFF. The CDR3 coding sequence is TGTGCCAGCCGCTTCGGGGGTACGAAGACCGGGGAGCTGTTTTTT.

The chain is built from TRBV7-9 and TRBJ2-1; 8 bases line up with TRBD2. Germline loops: CDR1 SEHNR, CDR2 FQNEAQ (reference sequence). The CDR3 loop spans 17 amino acids. Trimming cost V 5 bases and J 2 bases; bases outside gene matches: 11. The CDR3 nucleotides read TGTGCCAGCAGCCCTGAGGTGTTTAGCGGGACCTACAATGAGCAGTTCTTC. This sequence encodes CASSPEVFSGTYNEQFF. Drawing the rest from reference TRBV7-9 and TRBJ2-1, the complete variable domain is DTGVSQNPRHKITKRGQNVTFRCDPISEHNRLYWYRQTLGQGPEFLTYFQNEAQLEKSRLLSDRFSAERPKGSFSTLEIQRTEQGDSAMYLCASSPEVFSGTYNEQFFGPGTRLTVL.

This clone was counted between two and nine times. CDR3 in amino acids: CASSGTSGTDTQYF. CDR3 coding DNA: TGTGCCAGCAGCGGGACTAGCGGCACAGATACGCAGTATTTT. The rearrangement links TRBV9 to TRBJ2-3; 9 bases line up with TRBD2. Per the germline V gene, CDR1 is SGDLS and CDR2 is YYNGEE. The CDR3 runs to 14 residues. V lost 3 bases to trimming and J lost 1 base; unmatched junction nucleotides: 0.

This clone qualifies as medium-sized. The CDR3 coding sequence is TGTGCTAGTGGGGTGATTAATGAGCAGTTCTTC. Amino acids: CASGVINEQFF. The gene calls are TRBV12-5 and TRBJ2-1; D remains unclear. V was cut by 6 bases and J by 7 bases, with 7 bases left in between. The CDR3 is 11 residues long. Germline V lookup: CDR1 LGHNT, CDR2 FRNRAP.

The rearrangement uses TRBV7-2 and TRBJ2-7; 8 nucleotides align to TRBD2. Trimming took 3 bases from V and 4 from J; bases not matched to a gene: 8. Germline-derived CDR1 and CDR2 are SGHTA and FQGNSA. This CDR3 is built from 15 residues. The chain's CDR3 is CASSFSGAGEYEQYF. DNA of the CDR3: TGTGCCAGCAGCTTCTCCGGAGCGGGAGAATACGAGCAGTACTTC.

This sequence joins TRBV7-2 and TRBJ2-3; maybe TRBD2 (5 bases). CDR3 size: 12 residues. V was trimmed by 8 bases and J by 9 bases, leaving 15 bases between them. Germline loops: CDR1 SGHTA, CDR2 FQGNSA. The CDR3 reads CASGVGGPTQYF. The CDR3 region has the DNA TGTGCCAGCGGGGTAGGAGGTCCGACGCAGTATTTT.

The chain recombines TRBV2 with TRBJ2-7; the match to TRBD1 covers 9 bases. V gave up 3 bases and J gave up 3 bases; unmatched junction bases: 3. In germline, CDR1 is SNHLY, CDR2 FYNNEI. CDR3 length equals 14 residues. CDR3 nucleotide sequence: TGTGCCAGCAGTGAGGACAGGGGAAACTACGAGCAGTACTTC. Protein sequence: CASSEDRGNYEQYF.

This clone was seen a handful of times. V usage is TRBV7-9 and J usage is TRBJ2-2; no clear D gene. The CDR3 is 16 residues long. V lost 4 bases and J lost 1, with 13 bases in between. CDR1 SEHNR and CDR2 FQNEAQ come from the germline V gene (reference sequence). Here the CDR3 reads CASSSPGPQNTGELFF. CDR3 DNA: TGTGCCAGCAGCTCCCCCGGACCGCAGAACACCGGGGAGCTGTTTTTT.

This clone rates as medium-sized. This chain uses TRBV7-2 with TRBJ1-6; D is undetermined. This CDR3 is 15 amino acids long. Germline V lookup: CDR1 SGHTA, CDR2 FQGNSA. V was pared by 1 base and J by 7 bases, with 11 bases between. CDR3: CASSLEPSRNSPLHF. CDR3 nucleotide sequence: TGTGCCAGCAGCTTAGAGCCCAGTCGCAATTCACCCCTCCACTTT.

V and J are TRBV7-3 and TRBJ2-7; perhaps D is TRBD1 or TRBD2 (5 bases each). V lost 5 bases and J 13 bases, leaving 21 bases between the germline ends. This CDR3 comprises 13 residues. Looked up from germline, CDR1 is SGHTA and CDR2 is FQGTGA. CDR3 sequence reads: CASSPGRGTVVYF. The CDR3, as DNA: TGTGCCAGCAGCCCTGGTCGAGGGACGGTGGTCTACTTC.

The chain carries TRBV5-1 and TRBJ2-7; TRBD2 matches at 7 bases. Losses at the gene ends were 0 bases for V and 7 bases for J; bases not matched to a gene: 4. This CDR3 is 13 amino acids long. Germline V gives CDR1 SGHRS, CDR2 YFSETQ. CDR3 nucleotides: TGCGCCAGCAGCTTGGCGGGCGGGAGTGAGCAGTACTTC. Translation gives CASSLAGGSEQYF.

In its sample, this clone was seen a few times. J is TRBJ1-4 and V is TRBV10-3; a weak D match, TRBD1 (6 bases). Looked up from germline, CDR1 is ENHRY and CDR2 is SYGVKD. The CDR3 totals 15 residues. The V end lost 6 bases, the J end lost 4 bases, and 15 bases lay between the germline ends. CDR3 nucleotides: TGTGCCATCAGCGATAAAACAGGGAATAATGAAAAACTGTTTTTT. Its translation: CAISDKTGNNEKLFF.

This rearrangement joins TRBV11-2 to TRBJ1-4; 9 positions agree with TRBD1. V dropped 1 base and J dropped 5; count of bases not matched to a gene: 8. The CDR3 is made up of 17 amino acids. Germline V lookup: CDR1 SGHAT, CDR2 FQNNGV. This CDR3 is CASSLGARGTGNEKLFF. CDR3 coding DNA: TGTGCCAGCAGCTTAGGTGCTCGCGGGACAGGGAATGAAAAACTGTTTTTT.

The chain has TRBV10-3 and TRBJ2-7; 7 nucleotides line up with TRBD2. The germline V gene encodes CDR1 ENHRY and CDR2 SYGVKD. V lost 4 bases, J lost 3 bases, and 6 bases stayed unmatched. The CDR3 totals 14 residues. CDR3 region: CAISAVAGNYEQYF. DNA of the CDR3: TGTGCCATCAGTGCAGTAGCGGGTAACTACGAGCAGTACTTC.